The source of this T cell receptor beta chain is a study of CD8+CD57+ T cells in acquired aplastic anemia. Study-level information: Across the sorted CD4+ and CD8+ cells, DNA amounts averaged roughly 3 ug. Study-wide points: Comparison of patients with controls identified around 31 shared CD8+ CDR3 sequences.

This clonotype was recorded many times. What it binds is not known. The CDR3 runs 14 residues. The V end lost 0 bases, the J end lost 5 bases, and 14 bases lay between the germline ends. The germline V gene has CDR1 DFQATT and CDR2 SNEGSKA (reference sequence). Both TCR beta VDJ combination and CDR3 sequence profiling were carried out. Genomic DNA was the template for this profiling. TCRdb ran MiXCR on the reads and lists one entry per CDR3 protein. The sample consists of about 120,000 distinct CDR3 sequences, about 40% of them appearing once. For sequencing, patients were chosen who had shown expansion of CD8+CD57+ cells by flow cytometry.

The chain joins TRBV20-1 to TRBJ2-7; D gene uncertain. Material: sorted CD4+, CD8+, or CD8+CD57+ T cells (not recorded which) from PBMCs. The TCR originated in a human donor with aplastic anemia. CDR3 DNA sequence: TGCAGTGCTAGAGACCCCCCTTACCATCACGAGCAGTACTTC. Translation gives CSARDPPYHHEQYF.